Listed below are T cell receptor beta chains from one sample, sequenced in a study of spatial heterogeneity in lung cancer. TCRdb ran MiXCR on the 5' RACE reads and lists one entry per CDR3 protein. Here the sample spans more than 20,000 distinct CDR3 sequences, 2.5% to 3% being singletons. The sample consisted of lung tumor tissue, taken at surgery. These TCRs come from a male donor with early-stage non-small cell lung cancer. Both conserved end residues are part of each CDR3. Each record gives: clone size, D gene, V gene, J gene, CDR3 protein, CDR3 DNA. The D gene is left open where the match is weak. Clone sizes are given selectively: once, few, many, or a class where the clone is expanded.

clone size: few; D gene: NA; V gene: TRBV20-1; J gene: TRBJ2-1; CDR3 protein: CSASKQSSGNEQFF; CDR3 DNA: TGCAGTGCTAGCAAGCAGTCGAGTGGCAATGAGCAGTTCTTC
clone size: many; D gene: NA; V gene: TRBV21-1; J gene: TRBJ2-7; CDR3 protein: CASSKGKQNYEQYF; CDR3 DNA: TGTGCCAGCAGCAAAGGGAAGCAGAACTACGAGCAGTACTTC
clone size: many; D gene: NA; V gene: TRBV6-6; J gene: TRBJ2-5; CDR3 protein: CASSYSNQRLQETQYF; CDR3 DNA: TGTGCCAGCAGTTACTCGAACCAGCGGTTACAAGAGACCCAGTACTTC
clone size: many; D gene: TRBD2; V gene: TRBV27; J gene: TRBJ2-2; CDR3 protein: CASSLKAGVGTGELFF; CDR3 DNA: TGTGCCAGCAGTTTAAAGGCGGGAGTTGGCACCGGGGAGCTGTTTTTT
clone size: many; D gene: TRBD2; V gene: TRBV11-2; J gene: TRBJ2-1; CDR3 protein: CASSLSLTSGGQFF; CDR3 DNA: TGTGCCAGCAGCTTATCCCTGACTAGCGGAGGCCAGTTCTTC
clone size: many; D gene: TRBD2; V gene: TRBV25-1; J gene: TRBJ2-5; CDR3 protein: CASSENSGIETQYF; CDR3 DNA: TGTGCCAGCAGTGAGAATAGCGGGATAGAGACCCAGTACTTC
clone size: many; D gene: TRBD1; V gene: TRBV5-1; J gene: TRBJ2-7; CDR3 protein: CASSDPRTGGYEQYF; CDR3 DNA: TGCGCCAGCAGCGACCCACGGACAGGAGGCTACGAGCAGTACTTC
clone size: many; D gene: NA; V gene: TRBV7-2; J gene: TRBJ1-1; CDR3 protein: CASSFWIEREAFF; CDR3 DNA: TGTGCCAGCAGTTTTTGGATAGAGCGTGAAGCTTTCTTT
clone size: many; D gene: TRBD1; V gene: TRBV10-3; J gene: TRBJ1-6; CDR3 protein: CAIREDRSPLHF; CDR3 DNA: TGTGCCATCAGGGAGGACAGGTCCCCACTCCACTTT
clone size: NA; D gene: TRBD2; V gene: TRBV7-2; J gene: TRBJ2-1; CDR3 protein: CASSGLAGGGNEQFF; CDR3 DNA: TGTGCCAGCAGCGGACTAGCGGGAGGGGGCAATGAGCAGTTCTTC
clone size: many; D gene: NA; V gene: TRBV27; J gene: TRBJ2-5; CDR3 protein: CASSPPARRETQYF; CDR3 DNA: TGTGCCAGCAGTCCCCCGGCAAGGAGAGAGACCCAGTACTTC
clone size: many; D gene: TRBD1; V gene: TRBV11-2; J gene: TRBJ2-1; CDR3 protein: CASSRDRASYNEQFF; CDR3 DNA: TGTGCCAGCAGCCGGGACAGGGCGTCCTACAATGAGCAGTTCTTC
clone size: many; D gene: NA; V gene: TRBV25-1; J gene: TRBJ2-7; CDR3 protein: CASSEEKGAYEQYF; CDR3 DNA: TGTGCCAGCAGTGAAGAAAAAGGGGCCTACGAGCAGTACTTC
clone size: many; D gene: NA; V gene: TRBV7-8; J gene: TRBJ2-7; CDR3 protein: CASRGTRDEQYF; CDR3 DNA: TGTGCCAGCAGAGGGACACGGGACGAGCAGTACTTC
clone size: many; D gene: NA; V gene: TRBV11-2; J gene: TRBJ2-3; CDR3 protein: CASSLGASTDTQYF; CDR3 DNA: TGTGCCAGCAGCTTAGGGGCCTCCACAGATACGCAGTATTTT
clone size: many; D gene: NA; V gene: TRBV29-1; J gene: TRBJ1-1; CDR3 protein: CSVGEMNTEAFF; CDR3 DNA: TGCAGCGTTGGGGAGATGAACACTGAAGCTTTCTTT
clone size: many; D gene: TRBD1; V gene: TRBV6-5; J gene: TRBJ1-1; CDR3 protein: CASSRRTGETEAFF; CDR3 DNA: TGTGCCAGCAGCCGCCGGACAGGGGAAACTGAAGCTTTCTTT
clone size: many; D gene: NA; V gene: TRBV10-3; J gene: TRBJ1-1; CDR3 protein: CAISGDEGRQNTEAFF; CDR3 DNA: TGTGCCATCAGTGGGGATGAGGGGCGGCAGAACACTGAAGCTTTCTTT
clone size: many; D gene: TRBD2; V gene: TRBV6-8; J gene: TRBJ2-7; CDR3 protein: CASGYLRGDEQYF; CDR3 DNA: TGTGCCAGCGGCTACCTCCGGGGGGACGAGCAGTACTTC
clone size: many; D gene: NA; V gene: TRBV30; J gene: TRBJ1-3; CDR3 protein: CAWSVGQGNTIYF; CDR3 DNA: TGTGCCTGGAGTGTAGGACAGGGAAACACCATATATTTT
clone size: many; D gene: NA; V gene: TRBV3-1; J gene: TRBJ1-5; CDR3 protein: CASSQDVGNNQPQHF; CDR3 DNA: TGTGCCAGCAGCCAAGATGTGGGAAACAATCAGCCCCAGCATTTT
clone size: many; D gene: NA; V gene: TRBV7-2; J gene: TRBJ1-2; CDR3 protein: CASSLGAGSRYGYTF; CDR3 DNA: TGTGCCAGCAGCTTAGGGGCAGGGAGTCGCTATGGCTACACCTTC
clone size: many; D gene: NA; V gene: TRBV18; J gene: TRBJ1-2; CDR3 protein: CASSPPTRLANYGYTF; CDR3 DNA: TGTGCCAGCTCACCACCGACGAGGCTAGCTAACTATGGCTACACCTTC
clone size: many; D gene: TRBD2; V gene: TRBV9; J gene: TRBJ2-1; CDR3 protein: CASSVEGTGGTGQFF; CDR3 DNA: TGTGCCAGCAGCGTAGAAGGGACGGGAGGCACGGGGCAGTTCTTC
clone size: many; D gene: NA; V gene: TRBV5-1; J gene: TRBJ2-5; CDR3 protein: CASSLEGLETQYF; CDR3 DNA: TGCGCCAGCAGCTTGGAAGGGTTAGAGACCCAGTACTTC
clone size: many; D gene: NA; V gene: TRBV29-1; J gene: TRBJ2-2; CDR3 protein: CSVGQANTGELFF; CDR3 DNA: TGCAGCGTTGGGCAGGCGAACACCGGGGAGCTGTTTTTT
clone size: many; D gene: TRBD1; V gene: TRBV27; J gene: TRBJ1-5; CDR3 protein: CASSRSGGVGNQPQHF; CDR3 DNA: TGTGCCAGCAGTCGGTCAGGGGGCGTCGGCAATCAGCCCCAGCATTTT
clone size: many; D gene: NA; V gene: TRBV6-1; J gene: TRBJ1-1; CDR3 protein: CASRWENRPEAFF; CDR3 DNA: TGTGCCAGCAGGTGGGAGAATCGTCCTGAAGCTTTCTTT
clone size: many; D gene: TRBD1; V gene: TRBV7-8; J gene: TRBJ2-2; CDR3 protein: CASSVRTGEGGELFF; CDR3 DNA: TGTGCCAGCAGCGTAAGGACAGGGGAAGGCGGGGAGCTGTTTTTT
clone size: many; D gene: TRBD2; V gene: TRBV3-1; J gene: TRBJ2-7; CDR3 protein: CASSETSGRGAYEQYF; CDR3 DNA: TGTGCCAGCAGCGAGACTAGCGGGAGAGGAGCCTACGAGCAGTACTTC
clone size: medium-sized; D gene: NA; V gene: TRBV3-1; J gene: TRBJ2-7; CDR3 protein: CAAGGASFYEQYF; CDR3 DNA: TGTGCTGCGGGCGGGGCTAGTTTCTACGAGCAGTACTTC
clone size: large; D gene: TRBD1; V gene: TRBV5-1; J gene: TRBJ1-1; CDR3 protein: CASSTLQGAGTEAFF; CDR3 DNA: TGCGCCAGCAGCACTCTACAGGGGGCTGGGACTGAAGCTTTCTTT
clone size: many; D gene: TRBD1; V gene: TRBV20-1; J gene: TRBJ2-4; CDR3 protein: CSARGFTPGQKNIQYF; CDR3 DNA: TGCAGTGCTAGAGGGTTTACTCCGGGACAGAAAAACATTCAGTACTTC
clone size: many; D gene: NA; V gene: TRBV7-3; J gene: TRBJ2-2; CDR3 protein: CASSPIAGSFTGELFF; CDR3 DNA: TGTGCCAGCAGCCCCATCGCGGGTTCTTTCACCGGGGAGCTGTTTTTT
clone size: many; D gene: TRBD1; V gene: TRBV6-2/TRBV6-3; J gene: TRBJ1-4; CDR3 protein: CASSSQQGSMEKLFF; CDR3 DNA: TGTGCCAGCAGTTCACAACAGGGGAGTATGGAAAAACTGTTTTTT
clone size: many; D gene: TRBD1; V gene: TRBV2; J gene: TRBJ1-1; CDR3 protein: CASSDSRGRFGTEAFF; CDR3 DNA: TGTGCCAGCAGTGATTCCAGGGGGCGCTTCGGCACTGAAGCTTTCTTT
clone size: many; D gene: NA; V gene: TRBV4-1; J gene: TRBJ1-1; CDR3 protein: CASSQVPGGGTEAFF; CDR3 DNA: TGCGCCAGCAGCCAAGTGCCGGGTGGTGGAACTGAAGCTTTCTTT
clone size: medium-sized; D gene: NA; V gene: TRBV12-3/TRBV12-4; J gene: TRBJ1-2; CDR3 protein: CASSLGGHYGYTF; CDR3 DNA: TGTGCCAGCAGTTTGGGGGGTCACTATGGCTACACCTTC
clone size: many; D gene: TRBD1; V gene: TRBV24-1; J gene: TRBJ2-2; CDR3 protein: CATSDPGTASNTGELFF; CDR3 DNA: TGTGCCACCAGTGATCCCGGGACAGCATCGAACACCGGGGAGCTGTTTTTT
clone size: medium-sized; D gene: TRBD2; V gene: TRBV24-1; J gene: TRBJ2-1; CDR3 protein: CATSALAGEVEQFF; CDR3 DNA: TGTGCCACCAGCGCACTAGCGGGAGAGGTTGAGCAGTTCTTC
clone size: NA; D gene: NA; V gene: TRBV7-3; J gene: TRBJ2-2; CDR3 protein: CVSKADTGELFF; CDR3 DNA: TGTGTCAGCAAAGCCGACACTGGGGAGCTGTTTTTT
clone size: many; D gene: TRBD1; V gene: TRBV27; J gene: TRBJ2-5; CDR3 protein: CASSARQGSGETQYF; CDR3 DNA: TGTGCCAGCAGTGCGAGACAGGGGTCGGGAGAGACCCAGTACTTC